These 21 T cell receptor beta chains were sequenced from one sample in a study of T cell changes during pregnancy in multiple sclerosis. The table came from immunoSEQ multiplex PCR; TCRdb's copy has only in-frame clones and leaves some out. The data contain roughly 40,000 clones, around nine tenths of them seen just once; the ten biggest clones take up around 4.1%. Source: CD8+ T cells from peripheral blood mononuclear cells, taken in the first trimester of pregnancy. These receptors all come from a female donor with multiple sclerosis, enrolled in a pregnancy study.

This chain uses TRBV13 with TRBJ2-5; maybe TRBD1 (5 bases). In germline, CDR1 is PRHDT, CDR2 FYEKMQ (reference sequence). This CDR3 comprises 15 residues. Trimming removed 0 bases at V and 1 base at J, with 9 bases between. In nucleotides, the CDR3 is TGTGCCAGCAGCTTAGGAGGTAGGGGCCAAGAGACCCAGTACTTC. Amino acid sequence: CASSLGGRGQETQYF.

The chain recombines TRBV9 with TRBJ1-4; no clear D. Between the trimmed V and J ends, which lost 7 bases and 0 bases, there was a span of 13 bases. CDR3 length: 15 amino acids. Per germline, CDR1 SGDLS and CDR2 YYNGEE. CDR3 loop: CASSPSPATNEKLFF. Written as DNA, the CDR3 is TGTGCCAGCTCCCCTTCCCCGGCAACTAATGAAAAACTGTTTTTT.

The J gene is TRBJ2-5, the V gene TRBV13; tentatively, D is TRBD2 (5 bases). The end of the DNA fits TRBJ2-7 better, so the J call may be wrong. The CDR3 sequence is 12 residues long. In germline, CDR1 is PRHDT, CDR2 FYEKMQ (reference sequence). The CDR3 here is CASSLDLYEQYF. DNA for the CDR3: TGTGCCAGCAGCTTGGACTTATACGAGCAGTACTTC.

This rearrangement joins TRBV19 to TRBJ1-3; TRBD1 agrees at 9 bases. Germline CDR1 is LNHDA and CDR2 is SQIVND (reference sequence). CDR3 length equals 15 residues. Losses at the gene ends were 3 bases for V and 8 bases for J; bases not matched to a gene: 8. The CDR3 spells CASSIRDRAGDTIYF. CDR3 sequence (DNA): TGTGCCAGTAGTATCCGGGACAGGGCGGGAGACACCATATATTTT.

The chain employs TRBV6-1 and TRBJ2-7; perhaps TRBD1 as D (5 bases). V gave up 2 bases and J gave up 5 bases, with 19 bases separating them. The CDR3 runs to 16 residues. Germline CDR1 is MNHNS and CDR2 is SASEGT. CDR3 nucleotide sequence: TGTGCCAGCAGTGAACCTGCTTTGTCAGGGAAGCACGAGCAGTACTTC. Translated: CASSEPALSGKHEQYF.

This clone has only one observation. The V and J genes are TRBV7-2 and TRBJ2-3; TRBD2 matches 7 bases. Germline CDR1 is SGHTA and CDR2 is FQGNSA. CDR3 size: 15 residues. V shed 1 base, J shed 2 bases, and the junction held 3 bases outside the gene matches. The CDR3 here is CASSLGLALTDTQYF. The CDR3 nucleotides read TGTGCCAGCAGCTTAGGACTAGCCCTCACAGATACGCAGTATTTT.

The chain is built from TRBV4-3 and TRBJ1-3, with TRBD1 matching over 7 bases. The germline CDR1 and CDR2 sequences are LGHNA and YSLEER. Trimming cost V 0 bases and J 2 bases; bases outside gene matches: 4. The CDR3 has 16 amino acids. The CDR3 region is CASSQDWTGPGNTIYF. In DNA, the CDR3 is TGCGCCAGCAGCCAAGATTGGACAGGTCCTGGAAACACCATATATTTT.

The chain links TRBV6-5 to TRBJ1-1, with TRBD1 as a possible D gene (5 bases). The length of the CDR3 is 15 residues. The germline V gene encodes CDR1 MNHEY and CDR2 SVGAGI. Trimming pared 6 bases from V and 4 bases from J, leaving 18 bases between. CDR3 sequence reads: CASSASQEGITEAFF. CDR3 sequence (DNA): TGTGCCAGCAGCGCGAGCCAGGAGGGGATCACTGAAGCTTTCTTT.

The rearrangement links TRBV7-3 to TRBJ2-1; D is possibly TRBD1 (5 bases). Germline loops: CDR1 SGHTA, CDR2 FQGTGA. The CDR3 is 15 amino acids. V lost 5 bases to trimming and J lost 4 bases, with 15 bases between them. CDR3 bases: TGTGCCAGCAGCCCCGGCAGGGCTAAATACAATGAGCAGTTCTTC. Translated: CASSPGRAKYNEQFF.

The rearrangement joins TRBV4-2 to TRBJ1-5, with unresolved D. This CDR3 spans 16 amino acids. V lost 0 bases to trimming and J lost 0 bases, with 9 bases between them. The germline gives CDR1 LGHNA, CDR2 YNFKEQ. The CDR3 DNA follows: TGTGCCAGCAGCCAAGAATTCGGTGGTAGCAATCAGCCCCAGCATTTT. It yields the protein CASSQEFGGSNQPQHF.

The chain carries TRBV6-5 and TRBJ1-6, with 8 positions matching TRBD1. V shed 6 bases, J shed 10 bases, and the junction held 8 bases outside the gene matches. Germline V gene sequence: CDR1 MNHEY, CDR2 SVGAGI. This CDR3 region has 14 residues. The CDR3 is CASRIRQGRSPLHF. In DNA, the CDR3 is TGTGCCAGCAGGATCCGACAGGGGAGGTCACCCCTCCACTTT.

Within the sample, this clone is large (0.1 to 1%). The rearrangement uses TRBV13 and TRBJ2-1; possible D gene TRBD2, 6 bases. The CDR3 has 14 amino acids. Trimming removed 4 bases at V and 5 bases at J, with 12 bases between. CDR1 PRHDT and CDR2 FYEKMQ come from the germline V gene (reference sequence). The CDR3 reads CASSWRATDNEQFF. DNA for the CDR3: TGTGCCAGCAGCTGGAGGGCAACCGACAATGAGCAGTTCTTC.

This clone was seen only once. This chain uses TRBV6-4 with TRBJ2-1, with 11 bases aligning to TRBD2. This CDR3 is 16 amino acids long. CDR1 MRHNA and CDR2 SNTAGT come from the germline V gene. V was pared by 2 bases and J by 5 bases, with 5 bases of the junction left unmatched. CDR3: CASSDEASGGHNEQFF. The DNA of the CDR3 is TGTGCCAGCAGTGACGAGGCTAGCGGGGGGCACAATGAGCAGTTCTTC.

This clone has a single count. This chain joins TRBV9 and TRBJ2-5; 14 bases line up with TRBD2. The CDR3 is 17 amino acids. V gave up 4 bases and J gave up 2 bases; unmatched junction bases: 7. Germline values: CDR1 SGDLS, CDR2 YYNGEE. CDR3 bases: TGTGCCAGCAGCCCTAGGACTAGCGGGGGGACTCAAGAGACCCAGTACTTC. This codes for CASSPRTSGGTQETQYF.

The chain recombines TRBV4-2 with TRBJ2-7, with 8 bases lining up with TRBD1. V lost 5 bases and J lost 2; bases outside the gene matches: 11. This CDR3 contains 16 residues. Germline-derived CDR1 and CDR2 are LGHNA and YNFKEQ. CDR3 loop: CASSLYPGQAPYEQYF. The DNA of the CDR3 is TGTGCCAGCAGCTTGTACCCGGGACAGGCCCCCTACGAGCAGTACTTC.

This chain uses TRBV6-1 with TRBJ1-5; unclear D gene. Trimming removed 4 bases at V and 2 bases at J, with 12 bases between. CDR1 MNHNS and CDR2 SASEGT come from the germline V gene. This CDR3 spans 15 amino acids. CDR3 region: CASSVGDGGNQPQHF. The CDR3 coding sequence is TGTGCCAGCAGTGTGGGTGACGGGGGCAATCAGCCCCAGCATTTT.

CDR3 in amino acids: CASSYKPDRSNGYTF. CDR3 DNA: TGTGCCAGCAGTTATAAGCCGGACAGGAGTAATGGCTACACCTTC. The J gene is TRBJ1-2, the V gene TRBV6-5; 7 bases agree with TRBD1. The CDR3 length is 15 residues. Unmatched junction bases numbered 10, after V lost 3 bases and J lost 6 bases. From germline, CDR1 is MNHEY and CDR2 SVGAGI.

The V and J genes are TRBV9 and TRBJ1-1; D gene uncertain. The CDR3 has 12 residues. Germline-derived CDR1 and CDR2 are SGDLS and YYNGEE. The V gene lost 0 bases and the J gene lost 5 bases, with 5 bases spanning the gap. The CDR3 DNA sequence: TGTGCCAGCAGCGTAGCGGGTACTGAAGCTTTCTTT. Protein sequence: CASSVAGTEAFF.

This chain connects TRBV19 to TRBJ2-2; D is unclear. Between the trimmed V and J ends, which lost 3 bases and 7 bases, there was a span of 12 bases. The germline gives CDR1 LNHDA, CDR2 SQIVND (reference sequence). This CDR3 region has 14 residues. The CDR3 loop reads CASSIAEIGGELFF. As DNA, the CDR3 is TGTGCCAGTAGTATTGCTGAGATCGGCGGGGAGCTGTTTTTT.

This sequence joins TRBV15 and TRBJ1-2; D unclear. The germline V and J ends were trimmed by 5 bases and 7 bases, with 17 bases remaining between them. The CDR3 is 14 amino acids. Germline assignment: CDR1 LNHNV and CDR2 YYDKDF (reference sequence). The CDR3: CATSEGLGTGGYTF. In DNA form, the CDR3 reads TGTGCCACCAGCGAGGGCCTCGGAACTGGTGGCTACACCTTC. The variable domain in full, completed from reference TRBV15 and TRBJ1-2, reads DAMVIQNPRYQVTQFGKPVTLSCSQTLNHNVMYWYQQKSSQAPKLLFHYYDKDFNNEADTPDNFQSRRPNTSFCFLDIRSPGLGDTAMYLCATSEGLGTGGYTFGSGTRLTVV.

The chain has TRBV9 and TRBJ2-7; D possibly corresponds to TRBD2 (6 bases). CDR3 length: 14 amino acids. V gave up 4 bases and J gave up 2 bases, with 13 bases separating them. Germline loops: CDR1 SGDLS, CDR2 YYNGEE. The CDR3 loop reads CASSSRDSTYEQYF. CDR3 DNA: TGTGCCAGCAGCTCCCGGGACTCCACCTACGAGCAGTACTTC.